The T cell receptor (beta chain) under discussion was sequenced for a study of cytomegalovirus exposure and HLA in healthy donors. Study-wide findings and caveats: Among the CMV-associated chains, a few were confirmed in vitro as specific for CMV antigens. When analyzed later, a missense DCLRE1C variant was found to be linked to TCR beta V- and J-gene trimming.

PCR used 60 Vbeta primers and 13 Jbeta primers. The repertoire was sequenced with immunoSEQ multiplex PCR; TCRdb's copy has only in-frame clones and lacks some. The sample consists of roughly 140,000 clones, 75% to 80% of them appearing once. Worth noting for this clone: Antigen specificity is unknown.

The sequence came from a woman aged 40 to 55 in good health and CMV-seropositive. Material: PBMCs.

Here the CDR3 reads CAIARLAGDRYEQYF. The DNA for the CDR3 is TGTGCCATCGCCCGACTAGCGGGAGATCGCTACGAGCAGTACTTC. V usage is TRBV10-3 and J usage is TRBJ2-7, with 12 positions matching TRBD2. Unmatched junction bases numbered 8, after V lost 8 bases and J lost 3 bases. From germline, CDR1 is ENHRY and CDR2 SYGVKD. CDR3 length: 15 residues.